Shown below are 28 T cell receptor beta chains from a single sample sequenced in a study of Ad26.COV2.S vaccination and SARS-CoV-2 variants (dated by TCRdb to 2020 to 2023). Libraries were constructed by the immunoSEQ multiplex PCR assay. TCRdb limited this immuneACCESS table to in-frame rearrangements with V and J called. A share of clones is missing; checked studies link under half to unresolved V genes, and the rest is unexplained. This sample comprises around 500,000 clones, 70% to 90% of them detected only once. The ten top clones hold roughly 1.7% of the sample. The sample's treatment or condition label, in plain terms: around 19 received Ad26.COV2.S at low or high dose, single or two shots; 5 received placebo; per-sample allocation not given. For vaccine and placebo recipients, the sequenced repertoires came from samples collected on day 63 after the first injection. The specimen comprised peripheral blood, sampled in a trial of Ad26.COV2.S vaccine versus placebo. These receptors came from a person aged 18 to 59 who received the Ad26.COV2.S COVID-19 vaccine or a placebo.

The V call is TRBV3-1 (or the pseudogene TRBV3-2), the J call TRBJ1-1; D is undetermined. Germline CDR1 is LGHDT and CDR2 is YNNKEL (reference sequence). CDR3 length: 15 amino acids. Deletions cut 2 bases from V and 0 bases from J, with 10 bases between. The CDR3 region has the DNA TGTGCCAGCAGCCAAATGGGGATTGTGAACACTGAAGCTTTCTTT. Residues: CASSQMGIVNTEAFF.

The CDR3 loop is CAAQTDPLAMGEQYF. Written as DNA, the CDR3 is TGTGCCGCCCAGACAGACCCATTAGCGATGGGGGAGCAGTACTTC. The rearrangement links TRBV7-2 to TRBJ2-7; tentatively, D is TRBD1 or TRBD2 (5 bases each). Deletions cut 11 bases from V and 7 bases from J, with 27 bases between. Germline lookup yields CDR1 SGHTA and CDR2 FQGNSA. The CDR3 sequence is 15 residues long.

The chain carries TRBV7-9 and TRBJ2-7, with 10 nucleotides matching TRBD1. CDR3 length equals 14 residues. Unmatched junction bases numbered 4, after V lost 3 bases and J lost 5 bases. Germline-derived CDR1 and CDR2 are SEHNR and FQNEAQ (reference sequence). The CDR3 region has the DNA TGTGCCAGCAGCTTCCCGGGACAGGGGAACGAGCAGTACTTC. Its protein product is CASSFPGQGNEQYF.

This chain joins TRBV9 and TRBJ2-5; 7 bases align to TRBD2. The germline CDR1 and CDR2 sequences are SGDLS and YYNGEE. This CDR3 is built from 15 residues. Trimming took 1 base from V and 5 from J; bases not matched to a gene: 8. The CDR3 DNA follows: TGTGCCAGCAGCGTAAATAGCGGGCCCTTGGAGACCCAGTACTTC. Its translation: CASSVNSGPLETQYF.

The rearrangement links TRBV5-1 to TRBJ2-7; no definite D call. V was shortened by 4 bases and J by 1 base, with 9 bases between the two germline ends. The germline V gene encodes CDR1 SGHRS and CDR2 YFSETQ. CDR3 length: 13 residues. The CDR3 bases are TGCGCCAGCAGCGCCCCAAGTTCCTACGAGCAGTACTTC. Its protein product is CASSAPSSYEQYF.

The chain combines TRBV30 with TRBJ1-1; 8 bases are shared with TRBD1. Germline loops: CDR1 GTSNPN, CDR2 SVGIG (reference sequence). J lost 5 bases, V lost 0 bases, and 5 bases had no gene match. The CDR3 totals 14 residues. This CDR3 reads CAWSVPGGRTEAFF. The DNA for the CDR3 is TGTGCCTGGAGTGTCCCAGGGGGCAGAACTGAAGCTTTCTTT.

The chain is built from TRBV10-3 and TRBJ2-2, with D hard to call. The V gene's germline CDR1 is ENHRY and CDR2 SYGVKD. Deletions cut 5 bases from V and 3 bases from J, with 16 bases between. The CDR3 consists of 16 residues. DNA for the CDR3: TGTGCCATCAGTTCGGACGGGTCTAGGGACACCGGGGAGCTGTTTTTT. Its protein product is CAISSDGSRDTGELFF.

The chain employs TRBV28 and TRBJ1-2; 7 positions agree with TRBD1. Germline assignment: CDR1 MDHEN and CDR2 SYDVKM. With V trimmed by 6 bases and J by 1 base, 11 bases remained unmatched. The length of the CDR3 is 16 residues. The CDR3 nucleotides are TGTGCCAGCAGCCTACCAGGGGGACAGATTAACTATGGCTACACCTTC. Its translation: CASSLPGGQINYGYTF.

The V call is TRBV14, the J call TRBJ2-1; D unclear. The CDR3 covers 15 residues. Germline values: CDR1 SGHDN, CDR2 FVKESK. V shed 0 bases and J shed 4 bases, with 10 bases lying between them. CDR3 DNA sequence: TGTGCCAGCAGCCAAGATGTCCTAGTTTACAATGAGCAGTTCTTC. Translating gives CASSQDVLVYNEQFF.

The chain uses TRBV19 and TRBJ2-7, with D possibly TRBD2 on 6 matching bases. CDR1 and CDR2 from the germline V gene are LNHDA and SQIVND (reference sequence). This CDR3 has 10 residues. CDR3 bases: TGTAAGGAGGGCGGGGACGAGCAGTACTTC. It is translated as CKEGGDEQYF.

V is TRBV19 and J is TRBJ1-1; D might be TRBD1 (6 bases). Germline V lookup: CDR1 LNHDA, CDR2 SQIVND (reference sequence). V lost 5 bases, J lost 12 bases, and 19 bases lay in between. The CDR3 is 13 residues long. Written as DNA, the CDR3 is TGTGCCAGTAGTTATGGCGACAGGCGAAAATCTTTCTTT. This encodes CASSYGDRRKSFF.

The J gene is TRBJ1-4, the V gene TRBV28; a possible D gene is TRBD1 (6 bases). Per the germline V gene, CDR1 is MDHEN and CDR2 is SYDVKM. Deletions cut 4 bases from V and 4 bases from J, with 16 bases between. CDR3 size: 16 residues. In DNA, the CDR3 is TGTGCCAGCAGTTCGGACAGCGGTCGACTTAATGAAAAACTGTTTTTT. Translated: CASSSDSGRLNEKLFF.

The chain employs TRBV19 and TRBJ1-2, with 10 bases fitting TRBD1. J was trimmed by 8 bases and V by 3 bases; bases with no gene match: 6. The germline CDR1 and CDR2 sequences are LNHDA and SQIVND (reference sequence). CDR3 length equals 14 residues. The CDR3 reads CASSIDRGLKGYTF. CDR3 bases: TGTGCCAGTAGTATCGACAGGGGGCTGAAAGGCTACACCTTC. The variable domain in full, with the rest retrieved from reference TRBV19 and TRBJ1-2, is DGGITQSPKYLFRKEGQNVTLSCEQNLNHDAMYWYRQDPGQGLRLIYYSQIVNDFQKGDIAEGYSVSREKKESFPLTVTSAQKNPTAFYLCASSIDRGLKGYTFGSGTRLTVV.

The chain links TRBV4-3 to TRBJ2-3; D unclear. Germline V gene data show CDR1 as LGHNA and CDR2 as YSLEER. V gave up 5 bases and J gave up 2 bases, with 17 bases separating them. CDR3 length equals 16 residues. CDR3: CASSYHHKRNTDTQYF. CDR3 nucleotide sequence: TGCGCCAGCAGCTACCATCACAAGAGGAACACAGATACGCAGTATTTT.

This chain joins TRBV3-1 (or the pseudogene TRBV3-2) and TRBJ2-4; the D is unclear. The CDR3 covers 14 residues. Looked up from germline, CDR1 is LGHDT and CDR2 is YNNKEL (reference sequence). Trimming cost V 0 bases and J 2 bases, with 5 bases left between them. The CDR3 DNA reads as TGTGCCAGCAGCCAAGATATAACCAAAAACATTCAGTACTTC. Its protein is CASSQDITKNIQYF.

The DNA of the CDR3 is TGTGCCAGCAGCAAAGCGGATAGCGGGGGGGACCCTAAAGAGACCCAGTACTTC. This sequence encodes CASSKADSGGDPKETQYF. J is TRBJ2-5 and V is TRBV21-1; the D call in the table, TRBD2, was not verified against the DNA. TRBV21-1 counts as a pseudogene. The CDR3 has 18 residues.

The V gene is TRBV9, the J gene TRBJ1-2; tentative D call: TRBD1 (5 bases). CDR1 is SGDLS, CDR2 YYNGEE, per germline. CDR3 length: 14 amino acids. V lost 1 base, J lost 5 bases, and 12 bases lay in between. In DNA form, the CDR3 reads TGTGCCAGCAGCGTAATGACAGCAAATTATGGCTACACCTTC. This translates into CASSVMTANYGYTF.

This chain connects TRBV30 to TRBJ1-2; D perhaps matches TRBD1 (6 bases). V shed 3 bases and J shed 7 bases, with 15 bases lying between them. Looked up from germline, CDR1 is GTSNPN and CDR2 is SVGIG (reference sequence). The CDR3 is 13 residues long. For the CDR3, the DNA is TGTGCCTGGAGCGCAGGGGTCTCCTCTGGCTACACCTTC. Translating gives CAWSAGVSSGYTF.

This clone was detected only once. V and J are TRBV19 and TRBJ1-1, with 9 bases fitting TRBD1. The germline gives CDR1 LNHDA, CDR2 SQIVND (reference sequence). Trimming at V came to 3 bases and at J to 6 bases, leaving 14 bases not matched to a gene. The CDR3 is made up of 17 amino acids. The CDR3 DNA follows: TGTGCCAGTAGTATCGGGGGTCCGGGACAGGGATTCCCTGAAGCTTTCTTT. Protein product: CASSIGGPGQGFPEAFF.

This rearrangement joins TRBV5-1 to TRBJ2-1, with D possibly being TRBD2 (6 bases). Between the trimmed V and J ends, which lost 9 bases and 9 bases, there was a span of 19 bases. The CDR3 sequence is 13 residues long. Germline V gene lookup returns CDR1 SGHRS and CDR2 YFSETQ. CDR3: CATSAGVRGEQFF. In DNA form, the CDR3 reads TGCGCCACCTCAGCTGGGGTGCGGGGTGAGCAGTTCTTC.

The gene calls are TRBV11-3 and TRBJ2-1, with 9 bases that match TRBD2. This CDR3 has 16 amino acids. CDR1 is SGHNT and CDR2 is YENEEA in the germline V gene. Unmatched junction bases numbered 10, after V lost 4 bases and J lost 6 bases. The CDR3 region is CASSSGGGAGINEQFF. The CDR3 nucleotides read TGTGCCAGCAGCTCGGGCGGGGGGGCCGGAATCAATGAGCAGTTCTTC.

V and J are TRBV18 and TRBJ2-7; D is unresolved. Trimming removed 2 bases from V and 2 bases from J, with 13 bases in between. The CDR3 totals 15 residues. CDR1 KGHSH and CDR2 LQKENI come from the germline V gene. The CDR3 coding sequence is TGTGCCAGCTCACCAGCTCGACGTGGGGCCTACGAGCAGTACTTC. Its protein is CASSPARRGAYEQYF. Using reference TRBV18 and TRBJ2-7 for the parts outside the CDR3, the full variable domain is NAGVMQNPRHLVRRRGQEARLRCSPMKGHSHVYWYRQLPEEGLKFMVYLQKENIIDESGMPKERFSAEFPKEGPSILRIQQVVRGDSAAYFCASSPARRGAYEQYFGPGTRLTVT.

V usage is TRBV9 and J usage is TRBJ1-3, with 9 positions matching TRBD1. Per the germline V gene, CDR1 is SGDLS and CDR2 is YYNGEE. The length of the CDR3 is 16 residues. The V and J ends lost 3 bases and 3 bases, in that order; junction bases with no gene match: 7. The CDR3 DNA reads as TGTGCCAGCAGCGGGAGGACAGGGGACCTTGGAAACACCATATATTTT. Translated: CASSGRTGDLGNTIYF.

The chain recombines TRBV6-1 with TRBJ2-7; D tentatively fits TRBD1 or TRBD2 (5 bases each). The CDR3 contains 14 residues. V was trimmed by 2 bases and J by 3 bases, leaving 11 bases between them. Germline V gene data show CDR1 as MNHNS and CDR2 as SASEGT. CDR3 amino acids: CASSERDGLYEQYF. CDR3 DNA: TGTGCCAGCAGTGAAAGGGACGGTCTCTACGAGCAGTACTTC.

CDR3 bases: TGTGCCAGCACCCCGAGGGGTTATGGCTACACCTTC. Residues: CASTPRGYGYTF. This chain uses TRBV12-3 or TRBV12-4 with TRBJ1-2; D is possibly TRBD1 (5 bases). This CDR3 has 12 amino acids. The V end lost 7 bases, the J end lost 5 bases, and 11 bases lay between the germline ends.

This chain connects TRBV19 to TRBJ2-7, with TRBD2 as a possible D gene (6 bases). The CDR3 loop spans 16 amino acids. V lost 4 bases and J lost 6, with 22 bases in between. CDR1 and CDR2 (germline): LNHDA, SQIVND (reference sequence). Here the CDR3 reads CASSNFGGLQSGEQYF. The CDR3 DNA sequence: TGTGCCAGTAGTAATTTTGGGGGACTTCAGTCCGGCGAGCAGTACTTC.

The chain joins TRBV15 to TRBJ2-7; perhaps TRBD2 as D (6 bases). Per germline, CDR1 LNHNV and CDR2 YYDKDF (reference sequence). Trimming pared 3 bases from V and 5 bases from J, leaving 17 bases between. CDR3 size: 15 residues. CDR3 coding DNA: TGTGCCACCAGCAGGGGCACCGTGGGGGGACACGAGCAGTACTTC. Its translation: CATSRGTVGGHEQYF.

The rearrangement links TRBV5-1 to TRBJ2-5, with a tentative D call TRBD1 (5 bases). The CDR3 runs 15 residues. Per germline, CDR1 SGHRS and CDR2 YFSETQ. V was trimmed by 4 bases and J by 3 bases, leaving 16 bases between them. CDR3 loop: CASSRGRKLEETQYF. DNA for the CDR3: TGCGCCAGCAGCAGGGGCCGTAAACTGGAAGAGACCCAGTACTTC.